The 21 T cell receptor beta chains below come from one sample, sequenced in a study of blood T cell repertoires in COVID-19. The method was immunoSEQ multiplex PCR; TCRdb's version includes in-frame clones alone and lacks a portion of them. The table shows 60,000 to 65,000 clones, with under 85% occurring only once. The sample comprised peripheral blood. The receptors stem from a woman older than 75 with active or convalescent COVID-19.

The CDR3 is CATSREPGRNTEAFF. In DNA form, the CDR3 reads TGTGCCACCAGCAGAGAGCCAGGAAGGAACACTGAAGCTTTCTTT. The chain recombines TRBV15 with TRBJ1-1; D is unresolved. The V gene lost 0 bases and the J gene lost 1 base, with 9 bases spanning the gap. This CDR3 spans 15 amino acids. The V gene's germline CDR1 is LNHNV and CDR2 YYDKDF (reference sequence).

The CDR3 protein is CASSFGADGDTQYF. CDR3 in DNA: TGTGCCAGCAGCTTTGGCGCCGACGGGGATACGCAGTATTTT. The chain joins TRBV5-4 to TRBJ2-3; D gene uncertain. V was shortened by 2 bases and J by 6 bases, with 13 bases between the two germline ends. Per the germline V gene, CDR1 is SGHNT and CDR2 is YYREEE (reference sequence). The CDR3 loop spans 14 amino acids.

This chain links TRBV5-1 with TRBJ2-2, with a possible D match to TRBD2 (5 bases). The CDR3 is 16 residues long. The germline V gene has CDR1 SGHRS and CDR2 YFSETQ. V gave up 4 bases and J gave up 0 bases, with 13 bases separating them. The CDR3 here is CASSPSWGPNTGELFF. CDR3 coding DNA: TGCGCCAGCAGCCCTAGCTGGGGTCCGAACACCGGGGAGCTGTTTTTT.

V usage is TRBV5-1 and J usage is TRBJ1-1; D is unclear. Between the trimmed V and J ends, which lost 7 bases and 4 bases, there was a span of 20 bases. The CDR3 extends over 15 amino acids. Germline CDR1 reads SGHRS; CDR2 reads YFSETQ. CDR3: CASAEGGGSGTEAFF. As DNA, the CDR3 is TGCGCCAGCGCCGAGGGAGGCGGGTCGGGCACTGAAGCTTTCTTT. Looking up the rest from reference TRBV5-1 and TRBJ1-1 gives the full variable domain: KAGVTQTPRYLIKTRGQQVTLSCSPISGHRSVSWYQQTPGQGLQFLFEYFSETQRNKGNFPGRFSGRQFSNSRSEMNVSTLELGDSALYLCASAEGGGSGTEAFFGQGTRLTVV.

J is TRBJ2-7 and V is TRBV7-3, with D possibly matching TRBD2 (6 bases). CDR3 length: 13 residues. The ends were cut back, 0 bases at V and 6 bases at J, with 9 bases in the middle. Germline V lookup: CDR1 SGHTA, CDR2 FQGTGA. The CDR3 DNA is TGTGCCAGCAGCTTAACGGAGGGTGGCGAGCAGTACTTC. Protein sequence: CASSLTEGGEQYF.

This chain connects TRBV12-3 or TRBV12-4 to TRBJ2-3, with a weak D call TRBD1 (6 bases). CDR3 length: 13 amino acids. V was pared by 6 bases and J by 6 bases, with 13 bases between. CDR3 coding DNA: TGTGCCAGCAGCCGAGAGACAGGCGATACGCAGTATTTT. Amino acid sequence: CASSRETGDTQYF.

This chain uses TRBV5-1 with TRBJ1-6; TRBD1 matches 8 bases. CDR1 SGHRS and CDR2 YFSETQ come from the germline V gene. This CDR3 has 16 amino acids. The junction had 6 bases not matched to a gene; V was cut back by 1 base and J by 6 bases. CDR3 protein: CASSLSPGQANSPLHF. In DNA, the CDR3 is TGCGCCAGCAGCTTGTCCCCGGGACAGGCTAATTCACCCCTCCACTTT.

The sample holds a few counts of this clone. J is TRBJ1-6 and V is TRBV7-3, with D possibly being TRBD1 (5 bases). The CDR3 runs to 12 residues. The V and J ends lost 6 bases and 9 bases respectively, with 9 bases between them. Germline loops: CDR1 SGHTA, CDR2 FQGTGA. CDR3 DNA: TGTGCCAGCAGGGATACAGGTTCACCCCTCCACTTT. Amino acid sequence: CASRDTGSPLHF.

The chain uses TRBV10-3 and TRBJ2-7; TRBD1 matches at 9 bases. J lost 4 bases, V lost 7 bases, and 5 bases had no gene match. The CDR3 loop spans 13 amino acids. The germline V gene encodes CDR1 ENHRY and CDR2 SYGVKD. CDR3 sequence reads: CAIKQGAEYEQYF. The CDR3 bases are TGTGCCATCAAACAGGGGGCGGAATACGAGCAGTACTTC.

V usage is TRBV6-5 and J usage is TRBJ1-1; tentative D call: TRBD1 (6 bases). Germline lookup yields CDR1 MNHEY and CDR2 SVGAGI. The germline V and J ends were trimmed by 6 bases and 5 bases, with 7 bases remaining between them. The CDR3 runs to 11 residues. The CDR3 DNA is TGTGCCAGCAGCCAGGGGACTGAAGCTTTCTTT. This sequence encodes CASSQGTEAFF.

The V and J genes are TRBV5-1 and TRBJ1-1; 8 nucleotides match TRBD1. CDR3 length: 14 amino acids. Germline loops: CDR1 SGHRS, CDR2 YFSETQ. Losses at the gene ends were 3 bases for V and 1 base for J; bases not matched to a gene: 2. This CDR3 reads CASSWGQANTEAFF. The CDR3 coding sequence is TGCGCCAGCAGCTGGGGACAGGCGAACACTGAAGCTTTCTTT.

To note about this clone: At the DNA level, this CDR3 is encoded by other sequences in the same sample as well. The V gene is TRBV30, the J gene TRBJ2-5; TRBD2 matches 11 bases. The germline CDR1 and CDR2 sequences are GTSNPN and SVGIG (reference sequence). J lost 4 bases, V lost 0 bases, and 7 bases had no gene match. There are 16 residues in the CDR3. The CDR3 DNA reads TGTGCCTGGAGTGTAGGACTAGCGGGTGGCAGAGAGACCCAGTACTTC. Protein: CAWSVGLAGGRETQYF.

This clone was counted once. The CDR3 nucleotides read TGTGCCAGCAGCCGTACAGAAGCCACTGAAGCTTTCTTT. This sequence encodes CASSRTEATEAFF. This chain joins TRBV7-9 and TRBJ1-1; D uncertain. Germline CDR1 is SEHNR and CDR2 is FQNEAQ (reference sequence). The CDR3 is 13 residues long. V lost 5 bases and J lost 4, with 11 bases in between.

V and J are TRBV9 and TRBJ2-2; TRBD2 matches at 15 bases. The germline V gene has CDR1 SGDLS and CDR2 YYNGEE. The CDR3 covers 19 residues. The V segment lost 0 bases and the J segment 1 base; nucleotides outside the gene matches: 4. DNA of the CDR3: TGTGCCAGCAGCGTAGCGTGGGGACTAGCGGGGGGGAACACCGGGGAGCTGTTTTTT. Its translation is CASSVAWGLAGGNTGELFF.

The table lists this clone with a few counts. The rearrangement uses TRBV16 and TRBJ1-1, with D perhaps matching TRBD1 (6 bases). Trimming removed 6 bases from V and 4 bases from J, with 18 bases in between. Germline CDR1 reads KGHSY; CDR2 reads FQNENV. There are 15 residues in the CDR3. CDR3 nucleotides: TGTGCCAGCAGTCATCTGGACAGTCTGAGCACTGAAGCTTTCTTT. Protein sequence: CASSHLDSLSTEAFF. The full variable domain, rest sourced from reference TRBV16 and TRBJ1-1, is GEEVAQTPKHLVRGEGQKAKLYCAPIKGHSYVFWYQQVLKNEFKFLISFQNENVFDETGMPKERFSAKCLPNSPCSLEIQATKLEDSAVYFCASSHLDSLSTEAFFGQGTRLTVV.

The chain recombines TRBV21-1 with TRBJ2-1; no check of the table's D call, TRBD2, against the DNA was made. TRBV21-1 is shown as a pseudogene. This CDR3 comprises 16 residues. CDR3 residues: CASSKPKLASYNEQFF. As DNA, the CDR3 is TGTGCCAGCAGCAAACCGAAACTAGCCTCATACAATGAGCAGTTCTTC.

V usage is TRBV3-1 (or the pseudogene TRBV3-2) and J usage is TRBJ1-2; possible D gene TRBD1, 6 bases. The germline CDR1 and CDR2 sequences are LGHDT and YNNKEL (reference sequence). CDR3 length: 14 residues. V lost 4 bases to trimming and J lost 3 bases, with 12 bases between them. CDR3 DNA: TGTGCCAGCAGCCTTGGCACAGGGTACTATGGCTACACCTTC. It translates to CASSLGTGYYGYTF.

The V call is TRBV9, the J call TRBJ1-2; 7 bases line up with TRBD1. CDR3 length: 17 amino acids. The germline CDR1 and CDR2 sequences are SGDLS and YYNGEE. With 0 bases clipped from V and 4 bases from J, the junction kept 12 bases outside the gene matches. The CDR3 here is CASSVGSRGQIPYGYTF. CDR3 sequence (DNA): TGTGCCAGCAGCGTAGGTTCGAGGGGGCAAATCCCCTATGGCTACACCTTC.

This sequence joins TRBV7-3 and TRBJ2-6, with a tentative D call TRBD1 (5 bases). V lost 4 bases and J 4 bases, leaving 11 bases between the germline ends. From germline, CDR1 is SGHTA and CDR2 FQGTGA. CDR3 length equals 15 residues. CDR3: CASSWQGTGANVLTF. CDR3 in DNA: TGTGCCAGCAGCTGGCAGGGTACCGGGGCCAACGTCCTGACTTTC. The full variable domain, rest sourced from reference TRBV7-3 and TRBJ2-6, is GAGVSQTPSNKVTEKGKYVELRCDPISGHTALYWYRQSLGQGPEFLIYFQGTGAADDSGLPNDRFFAVRPEGSVSTLKIQRTERGDSAVYLCASSWQGTGANVLTFGAGSRLTVL.

This chain links TRBV20-1 with TRBJ2-3; no reliable D call. The CDR3 has 10 residues. The ends were cut back, 4 bases at V and 6 bases at J, with 5 bases in the middle. Germline assignment: CDR1 DFQATT and CDR2 SNEGSKA (reference sequence). CDR3 sequence (DNA): TGCAGTGCTACTTCGGATACGCAGTATTTT. It yields the protein CSATSDTQYF.

The V and J genes are TRBV3-1 (or the pseudogene TRBV3-2) and TRBJ2-5; 8 bases map to TRBD2. The CDR3 contains 16 residues. V lost 3 bases and J lost 6; bases outside the gene matches: 12. The germline V gene encodes CDR1 LGHDT and CDR2 YNNKEL (reference sequence). The CDR3 protein is CASSQGNRGGPKTQYF. CDR3 sequence (DNA): TGTGCCAGCAGCCAGGGGAACCGGGGGGGTCCAAAGACCCAGTACTTC.